This entry describes one T cell receptor beta chain. Its specificity is unknown. The data originate from a study of OX40 agonist ivuxolimab in advanced cancers. The study's findings and limits: Averaged across samples, CD8+ T cells carried more expanded clones than CD4+ did.

Clones were read by immunoSEQ multiplex PCR, and TCRdb kept only the in-frame ones, dropping some. Here the sample spans approximately 82,000 clones, approximately 84% being singletons. Germline V CDR1 and CDR2: MNHEY, SMNVEV (reference sequence). Trimming pared 4 bases from V and 3 bases from J, leaving 9 bases between. CDR3 size: 14 residues. Sequencing used CD4+ or CD8+ T cells sorted from blood, obtained in a trial of the OX40 agonist ivuxolimab. The sequence was collected from an adult with an advanced solid tumor such as melanoma, head and neck, liver or kidney cancer. J is TRBJ2-2 and V is TRBV27; no clear D. Here the CDR3 reads CASSSISYTGELFF. The CDR3 DNA sequence: TGTGCCAGCAGTTCAATCTCCTACACCGGGGAGCTGTTTTTT.